This entry is about one T cell receptor (beta chain). This entry is derived from a study of OX40 agonist ivuxolimab in advanced cancers. The CDR3 has 15 amino acids. Germline trimming cut 7 bases from V and 5 bases from J; bases unmatched to any gene: 8. Germline CDR1 MNHNY, CDR2 SVGAGI (reference sequence). TCRdb's table, derived via immunoSEQ multiplex PCR, lists solely in-frame clones and lacks some. The sample has 40,000 to 45,000 clones; 75% to 85% are singletons. The TCR originated in an adult with an advanced solid tumor such as melanoma, head and neck, liver or kidney cancer. The material was CD4+ or CD8+ T cells sorted from blood, obtained in a trial of the OX40 agonist ivuxolimab. V gene TRBV6-6 combines with J gene TRBJ2-1, with TRBD2 identical over 10 bases. CDR3 protein: CASTIAGGPHNEQFF. The CDR3 DNA sequence: TGTGCCAGCACCATAGCGGGAGGCCCCCACAATGAGCAGTTCTTC.